These T cell receptor beta chains were read from a single sample in a study of cytomegalovirus exposure and HLA in healthy donors. Here immunoSEQ multiplex PCR was the method, and the copy in TCRdb shows in-frame clones only, minus some. The sample records around 25,000 clones, 79% being singletons. The sample comprised PBMCs. These receptors all stem from a male donor in good health and CMV-seronegative. Both conserved end residues are part of each CDR3. The D gene is left open where the match is weak. Clone size is stated in some rows and not others, as once, few, many or a class when expanded.

j_call: TRBJ1-2; clone_size: .; v_call: TRBV10-3; d_call: .; cdr3_aa: CAIMRGDGYTF; cdr3_nt: TGTGCCATCATGCGGGGCGACGGCTACACCTTC
j_call: TRBJ1-5; clone_size: .; v_call: TRBV11-2; d_call: .; cdr3_aa: CASSLDSMPGHQPQHF; cdr3_nt: TGTGCCAGCAGCTTAGATTCAATGCCAGGGCATCAGCCCCAGCATTTT
j_call: TRBJ2-1; clone_size: .; v_call: TRBV27; d_call: .; cdr3_aa: CASSPPGYALFF; cdr3_nt: TGTGCCAGCAGCCCCCCGGGGTATGCTCTGTTCTTC
j_call: TRBJ2-7; clone_size: few; v_call: TRBV2; d_call: TRBD2; cdr3_aa: CASRKTSGGPYEQYF; cdr3_nt: TGTGCCAGCAGGAAAACTAGCGGGGGGCCCTACGAGCAGTACTTC
j_call: TRBJ2-7; clone_size: few; v_call: TRBV28; d_call: TRBD1; cdr3_aa: CASKGTAVSHEQYF; cdr3_nt: TGTGCCAGCAAAGGGACAGCCGTATCCCACGAGCAGTACTTC
j_call: TRBJ2-1; clone_size: .; v_call: TRBV7-3; d_call: TRBD2; cdr3_aa: CASSRIAGGLNEQFF; cdr3_nt: TGTGCCAGCAGCCGTATAGCGGGAGGTCTCAATGAGCAGTTCTTC
j_call: TRBJ2-1; clone_size: .; v_call: TRBV7-9; d_call: TRBD2; cdr3_aa: CASSLGLAGGRRYNEQFF; cdr3_nt: TGTGCCAGCAGTTTGGGACTAGCGGGAGGGCGAAGGTACAATGAGCAGTTCTTC
j_call: TRBJ2-7; clone_size: .; v_call: TRBV18; d_call: TRBD1; cdr3_aa: CASSPQTGSYEQYF; cdr3_nt: TGTGCCAGCTCACCACAGACAGGGTCCTACGAGCAGTACTTC
j_call: TRBJ1-5; clone_size: .; v_call: TRBV25-1; d_call: .; cdr3_aa: CASSSQGFDQPQHF; cdr3_nt: TGTGCCAGCAGTTCACAGGGCTTTGATCAGCCCCAGCATTTT
j_call: TRBJ1-5; clone_size: .; v_call: TRBV29-1; d_call: TRBD1; cdr3_aa: CSVKTGDNQPQHF; cdr3_nt: TGCAGCGTGAAGACAGGGGACAATCAGCCCCAGCATTTT
j_call: TRBJ2-3; clone_size: .; v_call: TRBV7-8; d_call: TRBD2; cdr3_aa: CASSLRDYITLDTQYF; cdr3_nt: TGTGCCAGCAGCTTAAGGGACTATATTACCTTAGATACGCAGTATTTT
j_call: TRBJ2-1; clone_size: .; v_call: TRBV6-5; d_call: TRBD2; cdr3_aa: CASSYSLAGSNEQFF; cdr3_nt: TGTGCCAGCAGTTACTCCCTAGCGGGAAGCAATGAGCAGTTCTTC
j_call: TRBJ2-5; clone_size: once; v_call: TRBV2; d_call: .; cdr3_aa: CASSEGRGKSSQYF; cdr3_nt: TGTGCCAGCAGTGAAGGCAGGGGCAAAAGCTCCCAGTACTTC
j_call: TRBJ1-6; clone_size: once; v_call: TRBV7-8; d_call: .; cdr3_aa: CASSFGGFGTDSPLHF; cdr3_nt: TGTGCCAGCAGCTTTGGCGGCTTTGGAACGGATTCACCCCTCCACTTT
j_call: TRBJ2-5; clone_size: .; v_call: TRBV4-3; d_call: .; cdr3_aa: CASSRGTLGTETQYF; cdr3_nt: TGCGCCAGCAGCCGGGGGACTCTAGGGACAGAGACCCAGTACTTC
j_call: TRBJ1-4; clone_size: few; v_call: TRBV5-6; d_call: .; cdr3_aa: CASSLNSREKLFF; cdr3_nt: TGTGCCAGCAGCTTGAACAGTAGAGAAAAACTGTTTTTT
j_call: TRBJ2-1; clone_size: .; v_call: TRBV5-8; d_call: .; cdr3_aa: CASSLGEGHHEQFF; cdr3_nt: TGTGCCAGCAGCTTGGGGGAGGGACATCATGAGCAGTTCTTC
j_call: TRBJ1-1; clone_size: .; v_call: TRBV19; d_call: .; cdr3_aa: CASSPGRGTNTEAFF; cdr3_nt: TGTGCCAGTAGTCCCGGCAGGGGTACGAACACTGAAGCTTTCTTT
j_call: TRBJ1-5; clone_size: .; v_call: TRBV28; d_call: .; cdr3_aa: CASSGPQGYGQPQHF; cdr3_nt: TGTGCCAGCAGTGGACCACAGGGTTACGGTCAGCCCCAGCATTTT
j_call: TRBJ1-1; clone_size: .; v_call: TRBV28; d_call: .; cdr3_aa: CASSLFNFVVRGVGAFF; cdr3_nt: TGTGCCAGCAGTTTATTCAACTTCGTGGTGCGCGGGGTTGGTGCTTTCTTT
j_call: TRBJ1-2; clone_size: few; v_call: TRBV28; d_call: .; cdr3_aa: CASNSGIQGSYYGYTF; cdr3_nt: TGTGCCAGTAACTCGGGTATACAGGGCTCGTACTATGGCTACACCTTC
j_call: TRBJ2-4; clone_size: .; v_call: TRBV29-1; d_call: .; cdr3_aa: CSVDRLTKNIQYF; cdr3_nt: TGCAGCGTTGACCGGTTAACCAAAAACATTCAGTACTTC
j_call: TRBJ1-1; clone_size: .; v_call: TRBV7-9; d_call: TRBD1; cdr3_aa: CASSFQGDLTEAFF; cdr3_nt: TGTGCCAGCAGCTTCCAGGGGGATTTGACTGAAGCTTTCTTT
j_call: TRBJ2-7; clone_size: .; v_call: TRBV28; d_call: .; cdr3_aa: CASLTTTSTYEQYF; cdr3_nt: TGTGCCAGCTTAACCACTACTAGCACCTACGAGCAGTACTTC
j_call: TRBJ2-7; clone_size: .; v_call: TRBV7-8; d_call: .; cdr3_aa: CASSIQEYEQYF; cdr3_nt: TGTGCCAGCAGCATACAGGAATACGAGCAGTACTTC
j_call: TRBJ1-2; clone_size: .; v_call: TRBV28; d_call: TRBD1; cdr3_aa: CASRQGAFIYGYTF; cdr3_nt: TGTGCCAGCAGACAGGGGGCTTTTATCTATGGCTACACCTTC
j_call: TRBJ1-3; clone_size: .; v_call: TRBV6-5; d_call: TRBD1; cdr3_aa: CASAPGGSGNTIYF; cdr3_nt: TGTGCCAGCGCTCCAGGGGGCTCTGGAAACACCATATATTTT
j_call: TRBJ1-5; clone_size: .; v_call: TRBV28; d_call: .; cdr3_aa: CASSLRWELSDQPQHF; cdr3_nt: TGTGCCAGCAGTTTACGGTGGGAGCTATCAGATCAGCCCCAGCATTTT
j_call: TRBJ2-7; clone_size: .; v_call: TRBV18; d_call: TRBD2; cdr3_aa: CASSAKVFSGRAQTYEQYF; cdr3_nt: TGTGCCAGCTCAGCCAAGGTCTTTAGCGGGAGGGCCCAAACCTACGAGCAGTACTTC
j_call: TRBJ2-2; clone_size: .; v_call: TRBV6-6; d_call: .; cdr3_aa: CASTEGLQNTGELFF; cdr3_nt: TGTGCCAGCACCGAGGGACTGCAGAACACCGGGGAGCTGTTTTTT
j_call: TRBJ1-5; clone_size: .; v_call: TRBV6-5; d_call: .; cdr3_aa: CASSYSAGVQPQHF; cdr3_nt: TGTGCCAGCAGTTACTCGGCCGGGGTTCAGCCCCAGCATTTT
j_call: TRBJ2-5; clone_size: .; v_call: TRBV6-1; d_call: .; cdr3_aa: CASSEYLGQQETQYF; cdr3_nt: TGTGCCAGCAGTGAATATTTAGGACAGCAAGAGACCCAGTACTTC
j_call: TRBJ2-7; clone_size: .; v_call: TRBV7-8; d_call: TRBD1; cdr3_aa: CASSLALTGSYFYEQYF; cdr3_nt: TGTGCCAGCAGCTTAGCCTTGACAGGGTCGTATTTCTACGAGCAGTACTTC
j_call: TRBJ2-1; clone_size: .; v_call: TRBV7-3; d_call: TRBD1; cdr3_aa: CASALAGQGVNEQFF; cdr3_nt: TGTGCCAGCGCCTTGGCGGGACAGGGGGTCAATGAGCAGTTCTTC
j_call: TRBJ2-7; clone_size: .; v_call: TRBV27; d_call: .; cdr3_aa: CASSSLINHEQYF; cdr3_nt: TGTGCCAGTTCTAGCCTAATCAACCACGAGCAGTACTTC
j_call: TRBJ2-7; clone_size: once; v_call: TRBV21-1; d_call: .; cdr3_aa: CASSKAGTAEYEQYF; cdr3_nt: TGTGCCAGCAGCAAGGCGGGGACAGCTGAATACGAGCAGTACTTC
j_call: TRBJ1-1; clone_size: .; v_call: TRBV19; d_call: .; cdr3_aa: CASRRQRQMNTEAFF; cdr3_nt: TGTGCCAGTCGCCGACAGCGACAAATGAACACTGAAGCTTTCTTT
j_call: TRBJ2-7; clone_size: .; v_call: TRBV13; d_call: .; cdr3_aa: CASSQDTYEQYF; cdr3_nt: TGTGCCAGCAGCCAGGACACCTACGAGCAGTACTTC
j_call: TRBJ1-6; clone_size: .; v_call: TRBV6-4; d_call: .; cdr3_aa: CASSDSNRREDAPLHF; cdr3_nt: TGTGCCAGCAGTGACTCGAACAGGAGGGAGGACGCACCCCTCCACTTT
j_call: TRBJ1-2; clone_size: once; v_call: TRBV6-5; d_call: .; cdr3_aa: CASSYVPDYGYTF; cdr3_nt: TGTGCCAGCAGTTACGTCCCAGACTATGGCTACACCTTC
j_call: TRBJ2-7; clone_size: few; v_call: TRBV6-1; d_call: TRBD2; cdr3_aa: CASSESSSGAYEQYF; cdr3_nt: TGTGCCAGCAGTGAAAGTTCTAGCGGGGCGTACGAGCAGTACTTC
j_call: TRBJ2-7; clone_size: .; v_call: TRBV30; d_call: TRBD1; cdr3_aa: CAWSDRTGGEQYF; cdr3_nt: TGTGCCTGGAGTGACCGGACAGGGGGGGAGCAGTACTTC
j_call: TRBJ2-3; clone_size: .; v_call: TRBV7-9; d_call: .; cdr3_aa: CASSLGLVRYEDTQYF; cdr3_nt: TGTGCCAGCAGCTTAGGTTTAGTGAGGTATGAAGATACGCAGTATTTT
j_call: TRBJ1-1; clone_size: .; v_call: TRBV5-1; d_call: .; cdr3_aa: CASSLDRNTEAFF; cdr3_nt: TGCGCCAGCAGCTTGGACAGGAACACTGAAGCTTTCTTT
j_call: TRBJ2-2; clone_size: .; v_call: TRBV6-5; d_call: .; cdr3_aa: CASSPIPGDTGELFF; cdr3_nt: TGTGCCAGCAGTCCGATACCGGGAGACACCGGGGAGCTGTTTTTT
j_call: TRBJ1-2; clone_size: .; v_call: TRBV11-2; d_call: TRBD1; cdr3_aa: CASSSRTGRNYGYTF; cdr3_nt: TGTGCCAGCAGCTCACGGACAGGGCGTAACTATGGCTACACCTTC
j_call: TRBJ2-3; clone_size: few; v_call: TRBV30; d_call: .; cdr3_aa: CAWSWARTDTQYF; cdr3_nt: TGTGCCTGGAGCTGGGCCCGCACAGATACGCAGTATTTT
j_call: TRBJ2-1; clone_size: .; v_call: TRBV11-2; d_call: TRBD2; cdr3_aa: CASSLLGTSGRSYNEQFF; cdr3_nt: TGTGCCAGCAGCCTTCTAGGGACTAGCGGGAGATCCTACAATGAGCAGTTCTTC
j_call: TRBJ1-6; clone_size: .; v_call: TRBV28; d_call: TRBD1; cdr3_aa: CASNYSHRGTYNSPLHF; cdr3_nt: TGTGCCAGCAATTACTCTCACAGGGGGACATATAATTCACCCCTCCACTTT
j_call: TRBJ2-2; clone_size: .; v_call: TRBV6-4; d_call: .; cdr3_aa: CASPIETASLGHRGAVF; cdr3_nt: TGTGCCAGCCCGATAGAGACCGCGTCGTTGGGACACCGGGGAGCTGTTTTT
j_call: TRBJ2-3; clone_size: few; v_call: TRBV11-3; d_call: .; cdr3_aa: CASSDTTDTQYF; cdr3_nt: TGTGCCAGCAGCGACACGACAGATACGCAGTATTTT